The rows below give T cell receptor beta chains drawn from one sample of a study of cytomegalovirus exposure and HLA in healthy donors. Only in-frame clones appear in the TCRdb table, and some are missing; sequencing was by immunoSEQ multiplex PCR. The top ten hold roughly 2.5% of the sample, which has 65,000 to 90,000 clones, roughly 85% seen once. The material sequenced was PBMCs. The source is a man aged 25-45 years in good health and CMV-seronegative. The CDR3 runs from the conserved cysteine through the conserved F or W. The order of the fields is clone size, V gene, J gene, D gene, CDR3 protein, CDR3 DNA. A D gene is named only where the DNA matches it firmly. Some rows mark clone size as missing; the rest say once, few, many or name a class of expanded clone.

>.|TRBV6-4|TRBJ2-5|TRBD2
CASSDSASGSRETQYF
TGTGCCAGCAGTGACTCTGCTAGCGGGAGCCGGGAGACCCAGTACTTC
>.|TRBV5-5|TRBJ2-7|TRBD1
CASSTSAGGYEQYF
TGTGCCAGCAGCACCTCGGCAGGGGGTTACGAGCAGTACTTC
>.|TRBV19|TRBJ1-1|.
CASRRWAAGIGNTEAFF
TGTGCCAGTAGACGATGGGCCGCGGGGATCGGGAACACTGAAGCTTTCTTT
>.|TRBV25-1|TRBJ1-5|.
CASSEGRNQPQHF
TGTGCCAGCAGTGAGGGCCGAAATCAGCCCCAGCATTTT
>once|TRBV7-9|TRBJ2-2|.
CSSSLSTPITGELFF
TGTTCCAGCAGCCTTTCTACCCCAATCACCGGGGAGCTGTTTTTT
>.|TRBV6-1|TRBJ2-1|.
CASTHSYNEQFF
TGTGCCAGCACCCACTCCTACAATGAGCAGTTCTTC
>.|TRBV7-9|TRBJ1-5|TRBD1
CASSTTGNGNQPQHF
TGTGCCAGCAGCACGACAGGGAATGGCAATCAGCCCCAGCATTTT
>.|TRBV4-1|TRBJ2-7|.
CASSQVVSTYEQYF
TGCGCCAGCAGCCAAGTCGTCAGTACCTACGAGCAGTACTTC
>.|TRBV28|TRBJ1-2|TRBD1
CAITGTGDGYTF
TGTGCCATAACCGGGACAGGGGATGGCTACACCTTC
>.|TRBV5-1|TRBJ1-3|.
CASSLAQGPGNTIYF
TGCGCCAGCAGCTTGGCTCAGGGTCCTGGAAACACCATATATTTT
>.|TRBV5-1|TRBJ2-5|TRBD2
CASQPIAGGRGTQYF
TGCGCCAGCCAACCTATAGCGGGAGGGCGGGGGACCCAGTACTTC
>.|TRBV12-5|TRBJ2-7|.
CASARGSYEQYF
TGTGCTAGTGCTCGAGGGTCCTACGAGCAGTACTTC
>.|TRBV4-3|TRBJ2-3|TRBD1
CASSQDFGVTGGRRTQYF
TGCGCCAGCAGCCAAGATTTCGGGGTAACAGGGGGCCGCCGGACGCAGTATTTT
>.|TRBV11-2|TRBJ2-7|TRBD2
CASSPISRRRESTYEQYF
TGTGCCAGCAGCCCCATTTCCCGTCGGCGGGAGTCAACCTACGAGCAGTACTTC
>few|TRBV9|TRBJ2-2|.
CASSPSSGGWGTGELFF
TGTGCCAGCAGCCCCAGCTCAGGAGGATGGGGCACCGGGGAGCTGTTTTTT
>few|TRBV21-1|TRBJ1-4|.
CATSKTGGGEKLFF
TGTGCCACCTCTAAGACGGGGGGAGGTGAAAAACTGTTTTTT
>.|TRBV6-5|TRBJ2-7|.
CASSSRLGGTYEQYF
TGTGCCAGCAGTTCGCGACTAGGTGGTACCTACGAGCAGTACTTC
>.|TRBV9|TRBJ1-1|.
CASSLIPGNTEAFF
TGTGCCAGCAGCCTCATCCCGGGGAACACTGAAGCTTTCTTT
>.|TRBV28|TRBJ2-6|.
CASSLLSGANVLTF
TGTGCCAGCAGTTTACTGTCTGGGGCCAACGTCCTGACTTTC
>.|TRBV4-2|TRBJ2-1|.
CASSQDAARNNEQFF
TGTGCCAGCAGCCAAGATGCGGCCCGGAACAATGAGCAGTTCTTC
>.|TRBV27|TRBJ2-7|TRBD1
CASSYRDRDSRQYF
TGTGCCAGCAGTTACCGGGACAGGGATTCTCGGCAGTACTTC
>.|TRBV29-1|TRBJ2-1|.
CSVDRAVNEQFF
TGCAGCGTTGACAGGGCGGTCAATGAGCAGTTCTTC